This T cell receptor beta chain was retrieved from a study of neurological immune-mediated disorders. Study outcomes and limitations: The greatest degree of TCR clonal expansion was observed in HTLV-1-associated myelopathy, with the lowest in multiple sclerosis, below that of healthy controls.

The CDR3 runs to 14 residues. Trimming removed 9 bases from V and 5 bases from J; junction bases left unmatched: 9. Ten or more counts support this clonotype. Its antigen is still unknown. The unsorted libraries originated from 2 million PBMCs that had been stored at -80 C. The method for making cDNA was 5'RACE, and it used 10-nucleotide random UMIs. Over 190 million TCR-beta sequences from 15-18 subjects came out of each sequencing run. TCRdb re-analysed the 5' RACE reads in MiXCR, keeping a single row per CDR3 protein. The sample includes 50,000 or so distinct CDR3 sequences, more than 9.5% of them seen just once.

Sequencing was done on a sample of PBMCs. The receptor's source is a man between 60 and 75 years old in good health. The chain is built from TRBV12-3 or TRBV12-4 and TRBJ2-3; 9 bases agree with TRBD1. This chain's CDR3 is CASGPQGAVDTQYF. The DNA of the CDR3 is TGTGCCAGTGGTCCACAGGGGGCTGTAGATACGCAGTATTTT.